The 24 T cell receptor beta chains in this list originate from one sample, sequenced in a study of T cells after yellow fever vaccination. MiXCR was run by TCRdb on the 5' RACE reads, yielding one entry per CDR3 protein. The sample consists of about 25,000 distinct CDR3 sequences, roughly 3.3% of them appearing once. Here the sequenced sample was PBMCs, either bulk or a sorted T-cell subset (CD4+, CD8+, memory, or dextramer-sorted; not recorded which), taken around 45 days after the first yellow fever vaccination. Source of these receptors: a man younger than 30 who received the YFV17D yellow fever vaccine.

This clonotype was counted once. This may stem from a read error, because a much larger clone lies one nucleotide away. The CDR3 region is CASSQGSLGGWETRYF. CDR3 DNA: TGTGCCAGCAGCCAAGGGTCCCTAGGCGGGTGGGAGACCCGGTACTTC. The chain links TRBV4-2 to TRBJ2-5; D may be TRBD2 (5 bases). In germline, CDR1 is LGHNA, CDR2 YNFKEQ. The CDR3 is made up of 16 amino acids.

The sample holds many counts of this clonotype. The CDR3 loop is CASESAGVYNEQFF. CDR3 nucleotides: TGTGCCAGCGAGAGTGCTGGGGTGTACAATGAGCAGTTCTTC. The chain is built from TRBV2 and TRBJ2-1; no reliable D call. The germline V and J ends were trimmed by 8 bases and 4 bases, with 15 bases remaining between them. In germline, CDR1 is SNHLY, CDR2 FYNNEI. The CDR3 spans 14 residues. The full variable domain, with the rest looked up from reference TRBV2 and TRBJ2-1, is EPEVTQTPSHQVTQMGQEVILRCVPISNHLYFYWYRQILGQKVEFLVSFYNNEISEKSEIFDDQFSVERPDGSNFTLKIRSTKLEDSAMYFCASESAGVYNEQFFGPGTRLTVL.

This clonotype occurred many times. The chain uses TRBV5-5 and TRBJ2-4; 10 bases match TRBD2. J was trimmed by 8 bases and V by 6 bases; bases with no gene match: 20. Germline lookup yields CDR1 SGHKS and CDR2 YYEKEE (reference sequence). The CDR3 has 18 residues. DNA of the CDR3: TGTGCCAGCAACTTCATATTGGCTGCCGGGACTAGCGCAGACATTCAGTACTTC. It encodes CASNFILAAGTSADIQYF.

This clonotype was seen repeatedly, ten times or more. DNA for the CDR3: TGTGCCAGCAGTTACCCCCGAGAGGGGGGGAGCACAGATACGCAGTATTTT. It specifies CASSYPREGGSTDTQYF. The chain uses TRBV6-5 and TRBJ2-3; weak D call: TRBD2 (7 bases). From germline, CDR1 is MNHEY and CDR2 SVGAGI. Trimming stripped 2 bases from V and 0 bases from J, with 15 bases between. The CDR3 is made up of 17 amino acids.

This clonotype was seen many times. The chain recombines TRBV7-3 with TRBJ2-2; tentative D call: TRBD1 (5 bases). Germline CDR1 is SGHTA and CDR2 is FQGTGA. The CDR3 runs 12 residues. V shed 7 bases and J shed 7 bases, with 10 bases lying between them. CDR3 nucleotide sequence: TGTGCCAGCATGCAGGGTCACGGGGAGCTGTTTTTT. Protein product: CASMQGHGELFF.

This clonotype appeared many times. The chain has TRBV6-1 and TRBJ2-4, with D tentatively TRBD2 (6 bases). V lost 8 bases and J lost 0, with 11 bases in between. The CDR3 contains 14 residues. In germline, CDR1 is MNHNS, CDR2 SASEGT. Here the CDR3 DNA reads TGTGCCAGCCGGGACTTCCTAGCCAAAAACATTCAGTACTTC. Its protein is CASRDFLAKNIQYF.

This clonotype was seen ten or more times. The V gene is TRBV30, the J gene TRBJ2-1, with TRBD2 matching 8 bases. The junction had 12 bases not matched to a gene; V was cut back by 0 bases and J by 8 bases. This CDR3 is built from 16 residues. Germline loops: CDR1 GTSNPN, CDR2 SVGIG (reference sequence). CDR3 coding DNA: TGTGCCTGGAGTGTGAAGGGAAGCGGGGGATTGGATGAGCAGTTCTTC. It yields the protein CAWSVKGSGGLDEQFF.

This clonotype was found many times. This chain links TRBV5-1 with TRBJ2-5; D is unresolved. From germline, CDR1 is SGHRS and CDR2 YFSETQ. V lost 1 base and J lost 3, with 10 bases in between. The CDR3 loop spans 14 amino acids. The CDR3 is CASSLTHYKETQYF. The CDR3, as DNA: TGCGCCAGCAGCTTGACGCACTACAAAGAGACCCAGTACTTC.

This chain connects TRBV5-3 to TRBJ2-4; D remains unclear. TRBV5-3 has ORF status, its function being uncertain. V was shortened by 8 bases and J by 0 bases, with 18 bases between the two germline ends. This CDR3 is built from 16 residues. CDR3 sequence: CASGPRLLLAKNIQYF. The CDR3 DNA reads TGTGCCAGCGGCCCTAGGCTCCTCCTAGCCAAAAACATTCAGTACTTC.

This clonotype was counted at least ten times. This rearrangement joins TRBV6-2 or TRBV6-3 to TRBJ2-1; tentative D call: TRBD2 (6 bases). V shed 2 bases and J shed 3 bases, with 11 bases lying between them. The germline CDR1 and CDR2 sequences are MNHEY and SVGEGT. The CDR3 is 15 amino acids. The CDR3 reads CASSYGTPLYNEQFF. CDR3 in DNA: TGTGCCAGCAGTTACGGGACTCCCCTCTACAATGAGCAGTTCTTC.

This clonotype was counted at least ten times. The V gene is TRBV20-1, the J gene TRBJ1-6; D is unresolved. V gave up 0 bases and J gave up 7 bases, with 7 bases separating them. CDR1 and CDR2 (germline): DFQATT, SNEGSKA (reference sequence). This CDR3 comprises 13 residues. For the CDR3, the DNA is TGCAGTGCTAGAGACAGGACGAATTCACCCCTCCACTTT. It translates to CSARDRTNSPLHF.

This clonotype was detected many times. The chain links TRBV12-3 or TRBV12-4 to TRBJ1-1; D remains ambiguous. Trimming left V 7 bases short and J 0 bases short, with 15 bases between. The CDR3 contains 15 residues. CDR3 nucleotide sequence: TGTGCCAGCAACCCTCCCGGGTCAATGAACACTGAAGCTTTCTTT. This translates into CASNPPGSMNTEAFF.

This clonotype was seen repeatedly, ten times or more. The CDR3 region is CASSVEFQGQQFF. CDR3 sequence (DNA): TGTGCCAGCAGCGTAGAATTCCAGGGGCAGCAGTTCTTC. This chain uses TRBV9 with TRBJ2-1; a weak D match, TRBD1 (6 bases). Germline lookup yields CDR1 SGDLS and CDR2 YYNGEE. The CDR3 totals 13 residues. The V end lost 0 bases, the J end lost 11 bases, and 12 bases lay between the germline ends.

The sample holds many counts of this clonotype. The chain is built from TRBV30 and TRBJ2-5; no reliable D call. The CDR3 loop spans 12 amino acids. V lost 3 bases and J lost 6, with 11 bases in between. The germline CDR1 and CDR2 sequences are GTSNPN and SVGIG (reference sequence). CDR3 region: CAWRQTGQTQYF. The CDR3 DNA reads as TGTGCCTGGAGGCAAACCGGTCAGACCCAGTACTTC. The full variable domain, with the rest looked up from reference TRBV30 and TRBJ2-5, is SQTIHQWPATLVQPVGSPLSLECTVEGTSNPNLYWYRQAAGRGLQLLFYSVGIGQISSEVPQNLSASRPQDRQFILSSKKLLLSDSGFYLCAWRQTGQTQYFGPGTRLLVL.

In its sample, this clonotype is medium-sized (0.01 to 0.1%). The rearrangement uses TRBV5-1 and TRBJ1-2, with a weak D call TRBD1 (5 bases). This CDR3 spans 14 amino acids. V was shortened by 0 bases and J by 8 bases, with 14 bases between the two germline ends. CDR1 SGHRS and CDR2 YFSETQ come from the germline V gene. CDR3 region: CASSLGTPEGGYTF. The CDR3 nucleotides read TGCGCCAGCAGCTTGGGGACCCCCGAGGGGGGCTACACCTTC.

Concerning this clonotype itself: This could be a read error, since a much larger clone is one nucleotide away. The chain links TRBV5-4 to TRBJ2-3; D gene uncertain. V dropped 7 bases and J dropped 5 bases, with 14 bases sitting between them. The CDR3 sequence is 13 residues long. Germline CDR1 and CDR2: SGHNT and YYREEE (reference sequence). CDR3 residues: CASCLLPGDTQYF. The DNA of the CDR3 is TGTGCCAGCTGCCTACTACCTGGAGATACGCAGTATTTT. The whole variable domain, filled in from reference TRBV5-4 and TRBJ2-3, reads ETGVTQSPTHLIKTRGQQVTLRCSSQSGHNTVSWYQQALGQGPQFIFQYYREEENGRGNFPPRFSGLQFPNYSSELNVNALELDDSALYLCASCLLPGDTQYFGPGTRLTVL.

The chain couples TRBV4-3 to TRBJ1-5; D gene ambiguous. V was cut by 0 bases and J by 6 bases, with 15 bases left in between. Looked up from germline, CDR1 is LGHNA and CDR2 is YSLEER. The CDR3 contains 16 residues. For the CDR3, the DNA is TGCGCCAGCAGCCAAGATTACCGGGGATTAGGTCAGCCCCAGCATTTT. It specifies CASSQDYRGLGQPQHF.

The table lists this clonotype with many counts. The rearrangement uses TRBV15 and TRBJ1-2; D is undetermined. With 5 bases removed from V and 5 bases from J, the gap between germline ends came to 27 bases. The CDR3 length is 18 residues. Germline V lookup: CDR1 LNHNV, CDR2 YYDKDF (reference sequence). The CDR3 sequence: CATSLRALTPQITYGYTF. CDR3 nucleotides: TGTGCCACCAGCCTTCGTGCCCTTACTCCTCAAATAACATATGGCTACACCTTC.

The sample holds many counts of this clonotype. The J gene is TRBJ2-7, the V gene TRBV23-1; 7 bases align to TRBD1. Being an ORF, TRBV23-1 has a function that is uncertain. The CDR3 loop spans 16 amino acids. Trimming took 0 bases from V and 7 from J; bases not matched to a gene: 12. The CDR3 bases are TGCGCCAGCAGTCAATCGTGGACAGGCATATCGGGAGAGCAGTACGTC. Translated, it gives CASSQSWTGISGEQYV.

This clonotype was detected ten times or more. The gene calls are TRBV27 and TRBJ1-4; D remains unclear. Trimming removed 6 bases from V and 0 bases from J, with 8 bases in between. Germline CDR1 is MNHEY and CDR2 is SMNVEV (reference sequence). The CDR3 spans 14 residues. CDR3 residues: CASRGVATNEKLFF. CDR3 nucleotide sequence: TGTGCCAGCAGAGGAGTTGCAACTAATGAAAAACTGTTTTTT.

This clonotype was recorded at least ten times. The chain employs TRBV6-5 and TRBJ1-6, with TRBD1 identical over 7 bases. Germline V gives CDR1 MNHEY, CDR2 SVGAGI. The CDR3 spans 16 residues. V lost 0 bases to trimming and J lost 9 bases; unmatched junction nucleotides: 8. CDR3 DNA: TGTGCCAGCAGTTACTCGGTGACAGGGTCAAGTTCACCCCTCCACTTT. This codes for CASSYSVTGSSSPLHF.

This clonotype occurred many times. The germline gene is not matched at one end of the junction; a read error may be the cause. The gene calls are TRBV12-3 or TRBV12-4 and TRBJ1-1; D may be TRBD1 (6 bases). This CDR3 has 14 amino acids. Written as DNA, the CDR3 is TGTGCCAGCAGGCTATTTACAGGGAACCCTGAAGCTTTCTTT. Encoded protein: CASRLFTGNPEAFF.

This clonotype was counted ten times or more. The chain links TRBV7-9 to TRBJ1-5; D is perhaps TRBD1 (5 bases). Germline V lookup: CDR1 SEHNR, CDR2 FQNEAQ (reference sequence). V dropped 4 bases and J dropped 6 bases, with 16 bases sitting between them. The CDR3 length is 15 residues. The CDR3 DNA is TGTGCCAGCAGCTCCACCGGGGGTAGGCGTCAGCCCCAGCATTTT. Amino acids: CASSSTGGRRQPQHF.

The sample holds many counts of this clonotype. The chain uses TRBV12-3 or TRBV12-4 and TRBJ2-3, with D unresolved. V was trimmed by 5 bases and J by 4 bases, leaving 10 bases between them. The CDR3 extends over 13 amino acids. CDR3 region: CASSVLLADTQYF. The CDR3 bases are TGTGCCAGCAGTGTCCTTCTCGCAGATACGCAGTATTTT.